Reported below is one TCR beta chain. The target antigen is unknown. The data were obtained in a study of T cell responses to AZD1222 COVID-19 vaccine. The study's findings and limits: It was only a handful of AZD1222 recipients who were seropositive at baseline. Compared with day 0, the breadth and depth of the Spike-specific TCR repertoire rose significantly after two doses of AZD1222. Reportedly, nearly half the spike-specific TCRs target unmutated variant regions. Sampling that yielded the repertoires occurred only after the peak T cell response.

This CDR3 is built from 15 residues. V lost 5 bases, J lost 3 bases, and 4 bases stayed unmatched. Looked up from germline, CDR1 is MDHEN and CDR2 is SYDVKM. Libraries were prepared by immunoSEQ multiplex PCR; TCRdb keeps only in-frame clonotypes and omits some of them. The sample shows 150,000 to 200,000 clones, under 95% of them seen only once. The TCR sequence derives from an adult in good health. The sequencing here drew on peripheral blood, taken on day 0 of AZD1222 vaccination. The chain is built from TRBV28 and TRBJ2-3, with 11 bases that match TRBD2. As DNA, the CDR3 is TGTGCCAGCAGTCCCCGGACTAGCGGGACAGATACGCAGTATTTT. Translating gives CASSPRTSGTDTQYF.